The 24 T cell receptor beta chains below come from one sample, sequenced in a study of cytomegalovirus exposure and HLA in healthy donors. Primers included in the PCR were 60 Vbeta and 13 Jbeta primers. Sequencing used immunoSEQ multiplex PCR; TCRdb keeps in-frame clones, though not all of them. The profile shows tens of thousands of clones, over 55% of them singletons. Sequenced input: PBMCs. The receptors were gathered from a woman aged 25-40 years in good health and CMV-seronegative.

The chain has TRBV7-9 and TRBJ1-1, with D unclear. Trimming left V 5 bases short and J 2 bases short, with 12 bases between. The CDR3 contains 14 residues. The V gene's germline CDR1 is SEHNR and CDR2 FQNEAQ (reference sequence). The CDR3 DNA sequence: TGTGCCAGCAGCGGTGAGCAGGCCAACACTGAAGCTTTCTTT. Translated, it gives CASSGEQANTEAFF. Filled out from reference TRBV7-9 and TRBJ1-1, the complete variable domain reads DTGVSQNPRHKITKRGQNVTFRCDPISEHNRLYWYRQTLGQGPEFLTYFQNEAQLEKSRLLSDRFSAERPKGSFSTLEIQRTEQGDSAMYLCASSGEQANTEAFFGQGTRLTVV.

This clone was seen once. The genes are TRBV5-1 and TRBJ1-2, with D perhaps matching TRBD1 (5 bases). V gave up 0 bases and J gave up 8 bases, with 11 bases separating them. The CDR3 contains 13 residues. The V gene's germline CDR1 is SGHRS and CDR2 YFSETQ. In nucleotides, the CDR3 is TGCGCCAGCAGCTTGGAAGGGAAGGGGGGCTACACCTTC. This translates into CASSLEGKGGYTF.

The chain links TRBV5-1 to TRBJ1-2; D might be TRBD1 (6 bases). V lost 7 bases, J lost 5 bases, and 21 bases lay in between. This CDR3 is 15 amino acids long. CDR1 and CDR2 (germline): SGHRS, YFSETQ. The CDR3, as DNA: TGCGCCAGCGGGACAAGCCCTGACGGAGATTATGGCTACACCTTC. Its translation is CASGTSPDGDYGYTF. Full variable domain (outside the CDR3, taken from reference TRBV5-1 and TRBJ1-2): KAGVTQTPRYLIKTRGQQVTLSCSPISGHRSVSWYQQTPGQGLQFLFEYFSETQRNKGNFPGRFSGRQFSNSRSEMNVSTLELGDSALYLCASGTSPDGDYGYTFGSGTRLTVV.

CDR3 DNA: TGTGCCAGCAGCCCCCTAGCGGGGGGGAATCGCGAGCAGTACTTC. Residues: CASSPLAGGNREQYF. V is TRBV5-4 and J is TRBJ2-7; 12 bases fit TRBD2. V shed 4 bases and J 6 bases; nucleotides not matched to a gene: 8. Germline V gene lookup returns CDR1 SGHNT and CDR2 YYREEE (reference sequence). This CDR3 has 15 residues.

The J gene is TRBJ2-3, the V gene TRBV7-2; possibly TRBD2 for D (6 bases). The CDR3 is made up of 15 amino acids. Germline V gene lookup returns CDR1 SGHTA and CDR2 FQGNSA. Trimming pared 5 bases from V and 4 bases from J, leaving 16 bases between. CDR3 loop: CASSTQMTSADTQYF. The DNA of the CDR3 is TGTGCCAGCAGCACACAGATGACTAGTGCAGATACGCAGTATTTT. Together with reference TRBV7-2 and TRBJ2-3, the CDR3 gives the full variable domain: GAGVSQSPSNKVTEKGKDVELRCDPISGHTALYWYRQSLGQGLEFLIYFQGNSAPDKSGLPSDRFSAERTGGSVSTLTIQRTQQEDSAVYLCASSTQMTSADTQYFGPGTRLTVL.

CDR3 coding DNA: TGTGCCAGCAGCCAGCCCCGGACTCGCTCCTACAATGAGCAGTTCTTC. It is translated as CASSQPRTRSYNEQFF. V usage is TRBV4-2 and J usage is TRBJ2-1, with D perhaps matching TRBD2 (5 bases). The CDR3 totals 16 residues. V was pared by 3 bases and J by 0 bases, with 12 bases between. The germline V gene has CDR1 LGHNA and CDR2 YNFKEQ.

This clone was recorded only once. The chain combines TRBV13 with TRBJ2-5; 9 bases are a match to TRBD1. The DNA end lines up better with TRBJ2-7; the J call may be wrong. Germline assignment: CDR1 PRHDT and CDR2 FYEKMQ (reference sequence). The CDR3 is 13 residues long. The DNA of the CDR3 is TGTGCCAGCACGGACAGGGGCTCCTACGAGCAGTACTTC. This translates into CASTDRGSYEQYF.

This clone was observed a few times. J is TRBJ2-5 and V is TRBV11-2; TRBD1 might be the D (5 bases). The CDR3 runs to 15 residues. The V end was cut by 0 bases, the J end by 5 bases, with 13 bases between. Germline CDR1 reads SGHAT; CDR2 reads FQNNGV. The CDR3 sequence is CASSLEGQGWETQYF. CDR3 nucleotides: TGTGCCAGCAGCTTAGAGGGGCAGGGTTGGGAGACCCAGTACTTC.

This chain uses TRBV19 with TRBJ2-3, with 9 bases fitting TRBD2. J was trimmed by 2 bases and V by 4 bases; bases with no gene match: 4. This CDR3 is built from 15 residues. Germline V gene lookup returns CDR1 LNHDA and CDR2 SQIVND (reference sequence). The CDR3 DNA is TGTGCCAGTAGTACCCTAGCGGGGATCACAGATACGCAGTATTTT. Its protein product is CASSTLAGITDTQYF.

CDR3 sequence: CASSQGSSGDEQYF. CDR3 nucleotides: TGTGCCAGCAGCCAAGGGTCTAGCGGGGACGAGCAGTACTTC. This chain uses TRBV4-2 with TRBJ2-7; TRBD2 aligns across 9 bases. Looked up from germline, CDR1 is LGHNA and CDR2 is YNFKEQ. J was trimmed by 5 bases and V by 1 base; bases with no gene match: 3. The CDR3 has 14 amino acids.

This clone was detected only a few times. The CDR3 nucleotides read TGTGCCAGTATCCAGGACTCCTCTGGAAACACCATATATTTT. Translating it yields CASIQDSSGNTIYF. This chain joins TRBV19 and TRBJ1-3; the D is unclear. The CDR3 totals 14 residues. V dropped 7 bases and J dropped 0 bases, with 10 bases sitting between them. Germline assignment: CDR1 LNHDA and CDR2 SQIVND (reference sequence).

The CDR3: CACAKTQLAGGSTDTQYF. CDR3 coding DNA: TGTGCATGCGCGAAGACTCAACTAGCGGGAGGGAGTACAGATACGCAGTATTTT. The V gene is TRBV30, the J gene TRBJ2-3, with 13 bases lining up with TRBD2. The CDR3 runs 18 residues. CDR1 and CDR2 (germline): GTSNPN, SVGIG (reference sequence). Based on the CDR3 plus reference TRBV30 and TRBJ2-3, the full variable domain is SQTIHQWPATLVQPVGSPLSLECTVEGTSNPNLYWYRQAAGRGLQLLFYSVGIGQISSEVPQNLSASRPQDRQFILSSKKLLLSDSGFYLCACAKTQLAGGSTDTQYFGPGTRLTVL.

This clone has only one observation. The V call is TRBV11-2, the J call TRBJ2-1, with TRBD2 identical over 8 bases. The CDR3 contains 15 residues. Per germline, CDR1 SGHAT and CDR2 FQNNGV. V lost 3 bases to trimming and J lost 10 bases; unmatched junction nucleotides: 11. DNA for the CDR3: TGTGCCAGCAGCTTCCTCAGTCAGCGGGGGAGGGAGCAGTTCTTC. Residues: CASSFLSQRGREQFF.

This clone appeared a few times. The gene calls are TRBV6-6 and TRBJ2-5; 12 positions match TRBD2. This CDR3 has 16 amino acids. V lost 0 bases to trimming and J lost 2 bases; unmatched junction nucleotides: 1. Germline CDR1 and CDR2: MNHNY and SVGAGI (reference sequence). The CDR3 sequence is CASSYSLAGGQETQYF. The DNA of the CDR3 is TGTGCCAGCAGTTACTCCCTAGCGGGGGGGCAAGAGACCCAGTACTTC.

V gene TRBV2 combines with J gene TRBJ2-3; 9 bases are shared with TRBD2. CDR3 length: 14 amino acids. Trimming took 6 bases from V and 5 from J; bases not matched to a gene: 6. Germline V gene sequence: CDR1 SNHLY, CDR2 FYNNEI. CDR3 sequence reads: CASSLLAGRDTQYF. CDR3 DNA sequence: TGTGCCAGCAGCCTTCTAGCGGGAAGAGATACGCAGTATTTT.

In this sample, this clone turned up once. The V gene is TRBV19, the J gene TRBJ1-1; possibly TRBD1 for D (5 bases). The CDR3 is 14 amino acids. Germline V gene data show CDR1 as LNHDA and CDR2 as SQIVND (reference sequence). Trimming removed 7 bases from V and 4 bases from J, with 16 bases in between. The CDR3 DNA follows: TGTGCCAGTACGTATGGACAAGCTACCACTGAAGCTTTCTTT. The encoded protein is CASTYGQATTEAFF.

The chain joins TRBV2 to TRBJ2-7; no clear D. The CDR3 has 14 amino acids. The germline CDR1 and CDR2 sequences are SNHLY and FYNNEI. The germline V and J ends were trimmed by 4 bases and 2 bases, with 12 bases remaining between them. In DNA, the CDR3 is TGTGCCAGCAGTGGAGAAGAGAGAGCCTACGAGCAGTACTTC. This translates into CASSGEERAYEQYF.

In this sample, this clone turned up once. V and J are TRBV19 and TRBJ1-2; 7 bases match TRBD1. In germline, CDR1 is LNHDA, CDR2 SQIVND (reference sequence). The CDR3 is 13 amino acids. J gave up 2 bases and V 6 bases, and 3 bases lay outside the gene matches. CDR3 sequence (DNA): TGTGCCAGTAGCCCGGACAGGAACTATGGCTACACCTTC. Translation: CASSPDRNYGYTF.

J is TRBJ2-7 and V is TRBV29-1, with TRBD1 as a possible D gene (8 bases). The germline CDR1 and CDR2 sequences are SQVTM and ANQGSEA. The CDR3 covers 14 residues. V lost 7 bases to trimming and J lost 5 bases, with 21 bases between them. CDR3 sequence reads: CSAGSGTGGDEQYF. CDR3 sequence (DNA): TGCAGCGCAGGGTCTGGTACAGGGGGGGACGAGCAGTACTTC.

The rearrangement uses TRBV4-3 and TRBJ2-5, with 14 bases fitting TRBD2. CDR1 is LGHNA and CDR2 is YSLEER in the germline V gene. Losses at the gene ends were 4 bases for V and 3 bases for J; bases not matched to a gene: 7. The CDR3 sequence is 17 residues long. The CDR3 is CASSLNRGLAGEETQYF. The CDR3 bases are TGCGCCAGCAGCCTAAATCGGGGACTAGCGGGGGAAGAGACCCAGTACTTC.

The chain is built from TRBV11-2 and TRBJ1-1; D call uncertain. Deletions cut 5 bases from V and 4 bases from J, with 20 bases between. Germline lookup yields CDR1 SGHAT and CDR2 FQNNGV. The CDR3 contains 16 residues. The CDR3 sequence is CASSPHPTSPGTEAFF. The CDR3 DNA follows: TGTGCCAGCAGCCCTCATCCTACATCCCCAGGCACTGAAGCTTTCTTT.

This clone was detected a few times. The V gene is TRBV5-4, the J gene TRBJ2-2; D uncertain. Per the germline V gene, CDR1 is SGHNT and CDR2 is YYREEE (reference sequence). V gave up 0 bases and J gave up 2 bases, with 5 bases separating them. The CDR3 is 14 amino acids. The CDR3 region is CASSLDQNTGELFF. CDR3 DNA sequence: TGTGCCAGCAGCTTGGATCAAAACACCGGGGAGCTGTTTTTT.

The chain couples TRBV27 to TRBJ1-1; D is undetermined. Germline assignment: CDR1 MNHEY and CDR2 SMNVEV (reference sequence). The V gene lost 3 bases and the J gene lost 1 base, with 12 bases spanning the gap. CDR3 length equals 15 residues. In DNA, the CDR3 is TGTGCCAGCAGTTTCGGCCCTGACAAGAACACTGAAGCTTTCTTT. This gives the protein CASSFGPDKNTEAFF.

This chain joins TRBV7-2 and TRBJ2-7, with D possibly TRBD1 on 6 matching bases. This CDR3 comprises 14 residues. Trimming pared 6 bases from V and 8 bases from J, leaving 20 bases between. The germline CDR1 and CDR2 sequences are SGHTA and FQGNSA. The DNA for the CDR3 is TGTGCCAGCAGACCCTCGACCTTCAGGGGAAAGCAGTACTTC. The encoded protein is CASRPSTFRGKQYF.